This entry is about one TCR beta chain. These data come from a study of blood T cell repertoires in COVID-19. Assay: immunoSEQ multiplex PCR; the TCRdb copy retains only in-frame clones and omits some. The profile shows around 150,000 clones, 70% to 90% of them singletons. V was pared by 0 bases and J by 3 bases, with 19 bases of the junction left unmatched. Germline CDR1 reads LNHNV; CDR2 reads YYDKDF (reference sequence). This CDR3 is 21 amino acids long. The sequenced sample consisted of peripheral blood. This sequence joins TRBV15 and TRBJ2-7; 11 bases are shared with TRBD1. The receptor was isolated from a human donor in a cohort sampled during active COVID-19. This chain's CDR3 is CATSRDGIRDRGRFPLYEQYF. For the CDR3, the DNA is TGTGCCACCAGCAGAGATGGGATCCGGGACAGGGGGAGGTTTCCCCTCTACGAGCAGTACTTC.